Following are 7 T cell receptor beta chains from one sample sequenced in a study of shared clonotypes between healthy human individuals (dated by TCRdb to 2020 to 2021). Libraries were built with the immunoSEQ multiplex PCR assay. This immuneACCESS table, as held by TCRdb, lists in-frame sequences with V and J called but not all clones. Of the missing ones, under half trace to an unresolved V gene in checked studies; the others have no known cause. The sample has around 690,000 clones on record, less than 95% of them singletons. Less than 40% of the sample goes to the ten largest clones. Material: memory CD8+ T cells from PBMCs. What this sample's cell subset or site label stands for: CD45RO+ cells pooled with CCR7-negative TemRA cells. The origin of the receptors is a man aged 18 to 35 in good health. Some clones in this sample may be carry-over from other donors' samples.

V and J are TRBV11-3 and TRBJ2-7; 13 positions agree with TRBD2. The trim removed 0 bases at V and 3 bases at J, leaving 2 bases unmatched. The V gene's germline CDR1 is SGHNT and CDR2 YENEEA. The CDR3 is 16 amino acids. The DNA for the CDR3 is TGTGCCAGCAGCTTAGATGGGACTAGCGGGATCTACGAGCAGTACTTC. Protein: CASSLDGTSGIYEQYF.

This chain joins TRBV28 and TRBJ1-2; TRBD1 might be the D (6 bases). Germline-derived CDR1 and CDR2 are MDHEN and SYDVKM. Trimming left V 5 bases short and J 2 bases short, with 15 bases between. CDR3 size: 15 residues. CDR3 loop: CASSRTIDRNYGYTF. The CDR3, as DNA: TGTGCCAGCAGTCGTACGATCGACAGGAACTATGGCTACACCTTC.

The genes are TRBV19 and TRBJ2-5; TRBD2 aligns across 8 bases. V was pared by 7 bases and J by 5 bases, with 6 bases of the junction left unmatched. The germline V gene has CDR1 LNHDA and CDR2 SQIVND (reference sequence). This CDR3 comprises 13 residues. This CDR3 is CASTGGAPETQYF. The DNA of the CDR3 is TGTGCCAGTACGGGGGGGGCCCCCGAGACCCAGTACTTC.

The rearrangement links TRBV19 to TRBJ1-5; no clear D. The CDR3 is made up of 15 amino acids. Germline V CDR1 and CDR2: LNHDA, SQIVND (reference sequence). V dropped 3 bases and J dropped 6 bases, with 15 bases sitting between them. The CDR3 DNA reads TGTGCCAGTAGTATTTTTGGGGATTTCGGTCAGCCCCAGCATTTT. Its translation: CASSIFGDFGQPQHF.

This chain joins TRBV11-1 and TRBJ2-2; the D gene is possibly TRBD1 (5 bases). V gave up 5 bases and J gave up 7 bases, with 14 bases separating them. The CDR3 length is 14 residues. Germline values: CDR1 SGHAT, CDR2 FQDESV (reference sequence). The CDR3 sequence is CASSERAGIGELFF. The CDR3, as DNA: TGTGCCAGCAGCGAACGAGCAGGGATCGGGGAGCTGTTTTTT.

This clone was observed once. The gene calls are TRBV4-3 and TRBJ2-2, with D unclear. Trimming removed 4 bases at V and 5 bases at J, with 8 bases between. Germline loops: CDR1 LGHNA, CDR2 YSLEER. This CDR3 has 13 amino acids. CDR3 sequence: CASSPRRTGELFF. The CDR3 DNA sequence: TGCGCCAGCAGCCCGCGGCGGACCGGGGAGCTGTTTTTT.

The chain is built from TRBV29-1 and TRBJ1-2; the D gene is possibly TRBD1 (5 bases). The germline V gene encodes CDR1 SQVTM and CDR2 ANQGSEA. The CDR3 sequence is 19 residues long. V was pared by 0 bases and J by 0 bases, with 23 bases between. The CDR3 DNA reads as TGCAGCGTTGAAGATCGTCGGCAGGGCCCCTTCTCGGCTAACTATGGCTACACCTTC. This sequence encodes CSVEDRRQGPFSANYGYTF.